These 24 T cell receptor beta chains came from one sample sequenced in a study of cytomegalovirus exposure and HLA in healthy donors. In the PCR, 60 Vbeta and 13 Jbeta primers were used. Sequencing used immunoSEQ multiplex PCR; TCRdb keeps in-frame clones, though not all of them. This table has 130,000 or so clones, 70% to 85% appearing once. Sequenced sample: PBMCs. These receptors were taken from a young woman in good health and CMV-seropositive.

The count of this clone is one. The chain carries TRBV5-1 and TRBJ2-3, with TRBD2 matching 8 bases. CDR1 and CDR2 from the germline V gene are SGHRS and YFSETQ. The CDR3 sequence is 18 residues long. With V trimmed by 0 bases and J by 0 bases, 9 bases remained unmatched. Here the CDR3 DNA reads TGCGCCAGCAGCTTGGCCGGTTCTCGCGGGGGGAGCACAGATACGCAGTATTTT. Its protein product is CASSLAGSRGGSTDTQYF. The variable domain in full, completed from reference TRBV5-1 and TRBJ2-3, reads KAGVTQTPRYLIKTRGQQVTLSCSPISGHRSVSWYQQTPGQGLQFLFEYFSETQRNKGNFPGRFSGRQFSNSRSEMNVSTLELGDSALYLCASSLAGSRGGSTDTQYFGPGTRLTVL.

This clone was counted only a few times. The CDR3 sequence is CASSYGGGGQPQHF. CDR3 DNA sequence: TGTGCCAGCAGCTATGGGGGCGGCGGACAGCCCCAGCATTTT. This rearrangement joins TRBV2 to TRBJ1-5; the D gene is possibly TRBD1 (6 bases). CDR1 SNHLY and CDR2 FYNNEI come from the germline V gene. Trimming removed 6 bases from V and 7 bases from J, with 16 bases in between. The CDR3 covers 14 residues.

The chain couples TRBV6-6 to TRBJ2-7, with D perhaps matching TRBD1 (5 bases). The CDR3 spans 14 residues. The germline V gene encodes CDR1 MNHNY and CDR2 SVGAGI (reference sequence). The V and J ends lost 2 bases and 5 bases respectively, with 13 bases between them. CDR3 in amino acids: CASSYTQKGHEQYF. In DNA, the CDR3 is TGTGCCAGCAGTTACACTCAAAAGGGGCACGAGCAGTACTTC.

The sample holds one count of this clone. The gene calls are TRBV18 and TRBJ1-2, with D perhaps matching TRBD1 (6 bases). Between the trimmed V and J ends, which lost 5 bases and 3 bases, there was a span of 10 bases. Germline loops: CDR1 KGHSH, CDR2 LQKENI. The CDR3 is 13 amino acids. CDR3 sequence reads: CASSKDRDYGYTF. CDR3 in DNA: TGTGCCAGCTCAAAGGACAGAGACTATGGCTACACCTTC.

The chain employs TRBV5-1 and TRBJ1-1, with D perhaps matching TRBD1 (6 bases). The CDR3 has 13 amino acids. The germline V gene has CDR1 SGHRS and CDR2 YFSETQ. V was shortened by 0 bases and J by 7 bases, with 10 bases between the two germline ends. CDR3 DNA: TGCGCCAGCAGCTTGGAGGGGGTTGGTGAAGCTTTCTTT. Translating gives CASSLEGVGEAFF.

The J gene is TRBJ2-7, the V gene TRBV11-3, with 7 nucleotides matching TRBD1. Germline CDR1 reads SGHNT; CDR2 reads YENEEA. J was trimmed by 6 bases and V by 4 bases; bases with no gene match: 3. This CDR3 comprises 12 residues. CDR3 protein: CASSSQGTEQYF. CDR3 in DNA: TGTGCCAGCAGCTCACAGGGGACCGAGCAGTACTTC.

The J gene is TRBJ2-5, the V gene TRBV4-1; TRBD1 aligns across 7 bases. The J call is doubtful: the DNA matches TRBJ2-7 better. Germline V gene sequence: CDR1 MGHRA, CDR2 YSYEKL. This CDR3 is 15 amino acids long. In nucleotides, the CDR3 is TGCGCCAGCAGCCAGGGGACAGACCCCTCCTACGAGCAGTACTTC. Its protein product is CASSQGTDPSYEQYF.

J is TRBJ2-2 and V is TRBV10-2, with a tentative D call TRBD1 (5 bases). The germline V and J ends were trimmed by 0 bases and 4 bases, with 9 bases remaining between them. The CDR3 runs to 15 residues. Looked up from germline, CDR1 is WSHSY and CDR2 is SAAADI. The CDR3 DNA sequence: TGCGCCAGCAGTGAGTCGGAAGGGGCCACCGGGGAGCTGTTTTTT. It translates to CASSESEGATGELFF.

The chain combines TRBV4-2 with TRBJ2-2; possible D gene TRBD2, 6 bases. Per the germline V gene, CDR1 is LGHNA and CDR2 is YNFKEQ. CDR3 size: 14 residues. V was clipped by 4 bases and J by 4 bases, with 10 bases between them. In nucleotides, the CDR3 is TGTGCCAGCAGCCTGAATAGCGGCACCGGGGAGCTGTTTTTT. It translates to CASSLNSGTGELFF.

The chain has TRBV10-3 and TRBJ2-7; unclear D gene. CDR3 length: 13 amino acids. Trimming stripped 0 bases from V and 1 base from J, with 4 bases between. The germline CDR1 and CDR2 sequences are ENHRY and SYGVKD. DNA for the CDR3: TGTGCCATCAGTGAGTCACTATCCTACGAGCAGTACTTC. It codes for CAISESLSYEQYF.

The chain employs TRBV5-1 and TRBJ1-1, with D possibly being TRBD1 (6 bases). The germline V gene encodes CDR1 SGHRS and CDR2 YFSETQ. V dropped 1 base and J dropped 5 bases, with 12 bases sitting between them. This CDR3 comprises 14 residues. DNA for the CDR3: TGCGCCAGCAGCTTGTTAGGGGGAGAGACTGAAGCTTTCTTT. Encoded protein: CASSLLGGETEAFF. Full variable domain (remainder filled in from reference TRBV5-1 and TRBJ1-1): KAGVTQTPRYLIKTRGQQVTLSCSPISGHRSVSWYQQTPGQGLQFLFEYFSETQRNKGNFPGRFSGRQFSNSRSEMNVSTLELGDSALYLCASSLLGGETEAFFGQGTRLTVV.

The rearrangement links TRBV9 to TRBJ1-2; TRBD1 agrees at 7 bases. Germline assignment: CDR1 SGDLS and CDR2 YYNGEE. The CDR3 runs to 15 residues. J was trimmed by 2 bases and V by 1 base; bases with no gene match: 5. CDR3 region: CASSVNSGGNYGYTF. The CDR3, as DNA: TGTGCCAGCAGCGTAAACTCAGGGGGAAACTATGGCTACACCTTC.

The chain is built from TRBV28 and TRBJ2-3; D is possibly TRBD2 (6 bases). There are 15 residues in the CDR3. Germline V CDR1 and CDR2: MDHEN, SYDVKM. V lost 3 bases to trimming and J lost 3 bases, with 13 bases between them. The chain's CDR3 is CASSLEGLRTDTQYF. The CDR3 bases are TGTGCCAGCAGTTTGGAGGGGCTCCGGACAGATACGCAGTATTTT.

The count of this clone is one. The J gene is TRBJ2-3, the V gene TRBV5-4; 10 nucleotides match TRBD2. V lost 5 bases, J lost 2 bases, and 2 bases stayed unmatched. CDR1 is SGHNT, CDR2 YYREEE, per germline (reference sequence). The CDR3 covers 14 residues. DNA of the CDR3: TGTGCCAGCAGGAGCGGGGGGGCCACAGATACGCAGTATTTT. Its translation: CASRSGGATDTQYF.

V is TRBV2 and J is TRBJ1-4; 10 bases map to TRBD1. CDR3 length: 17 amino acids. Germline assignment: CDR1 SNHLY and CDR2 FYNNEI. After removal of 4 bases from V and 0 bases from J, the junction contained 5 bases not matched to a gene. The CDR3 DNA sequence: TGTGCCAGCAGTGTGTGGGGACAGGGGTCAACTAATGAAAAACTGTTTTTT. Protein product: CASSVWGQGSTNEKLFF.

V gene TRBV25-1 combines with J gene TRBJ2-1; 8 bases agree with TRBD2. J gave up 2 bases and V 4 bases, and 4 bases lay outside the gene matches. The germline CDR1 and CDR2 sequences are MGHDK and SYGVNS. The CDR3 runs to 15 residues. Here the CDR3 reads CASSASGSAYNEQFF. The CDR3 DNA sequence: TGTGCCAGCAGTGCAAGCGGGAGCGCCTACAATGAGCAGTTCTTC. Filled out from reference TRBV25-1 and TRBJ2-1, the complete variable domain reads EADIYQTPRYLVIGTGKKITLECSQTMGHDKMYWYQQDPGMELHLIHYSYGVNSTEKGDLSSESTVSRIRTEHFPLTLESARPSHTSQYLCASSASGSAYNEQFFGPGTRLTVL.

V and J are TRBV29-1 and TRBJ2-7; D is uncertain. Trimming cost V 0 bases and J 9 bases, with 12 bases left between them. CDR3 size: 12 residues. Germline V gene lookup returns CDR1 SQVTM and CDR2 ANQGSEA. CDR3 residues: CSVEELQTGQYF. Here the CDR3 DNA reads TGCAGCGTTGAAGAGTTGCAAACCGGGCAGTACTTC.

The chain employs TRBV14 and TRBJ1-2, with TRBD1 identical over 8 bases. Germline loops: CDR1 SGHDN, CDR2 FVKESK. After removal of 6 bases from V and 2 bases from J, the junction contained 2 bases not matched to a gene. This CDR3 is built from 13 residues. Here the CDR3 reads CASRRTGNYGYTF. The CDR3 DNA is TGTGCCAGCAGACGGACAGGGAACTATGGCTACACCTTC. Based on the CDR3 plus reference TRBV14 and TRBJ1-2, the full variable domain is EAGVTQFPSHSVIEKGQTVTLRCDPISGHDNLYWYRRVMGKEIKFLLHFVKESKQDESGMPNNRFLAERTGGTYSTLKVQPAELEDSGVYFCASRRTGNYGYTFGSGTRLTVV.

The gene calls are TRBV4-1 and TRBJ2-5, with D tentatively TRBD2 (6 bases). CDR1 and CDR2 (germline): MGHRA, YSYEKL. The CDR3 extends over 17 amino acids. The ends were cut back, 4 bases at V and 5 bases at J, with 23 bases in the middle. The CDR3 bases are TGCGCCAGCAGCCGCCCGGCGGGGAGTAGCGGAGGGGAGACCCAGTACTTC. Translated, it gives CASSRPAGSSGGETQYF.

The V call is TRBV7-9, the J call TRBJ1-2; D possibly corresponds to TRBD1 (5 bases). CDR3 size: 14 residues. Germline V gene data show CDR1 as SEHNR and CDR2 as FQNEAQ (reference sequence). V shed 3 bases and J shed 7 bases, with 15 bases lying between them. DNA for the CDR3: TGTGCCAGCAGCTTTATGGGGGGAGAAGGTGGCTACACCTTC. Protein product: CASSFMGGEGGYTF.

The V and J genes are TRBV20-1 and TRBJ1-2, with D tentatively TRBD1 (5 bases). Trimming took off 3 bases at V and 7 bases at J, with 9 bases between the two ends. This CDR3 has 11 residues. Germline V CDR1 and CDR2: DFQATT, SNEGSKA (reference sequence). CDR3 amino acids: CSAREQAGYTF. CDR3 nucleotides: TGCAGTGCTAGGGAACAGGCTGGCTACACCTTC.

The chain employs TRBV4-1 and TRBJ2-1, with D unresolved. The CDR3 is 15 amino acids. In germline, CDR1 is MGHRA, CDR2 YSYEKL. V was cut by 0 bases and J by 9 bases, with 15 bases left in between. The CDR3 loop reads CASSQDRGATGEQFF. The CDR3 DNA reads as TGCGCCAGCAGCCAAGACAGAGGAGCTACGGGTGAGCAGTTCTTC.

This clone was seen only once. The chain has TRBV6-5 and TRBJ2-7; D is perhaps TRBD2 (5 bases). The CDR3 spans 16 residues. Germline CDR1 MNHEY, CDR2 SVGAGI. The ends were cut back, 2 bases at V and 3 bases at J, with 17 bases in the middle. Written as DNA, the CDR3 is TGTGCCAGCAGTTACGATTCGGGAATTGCGCGCTACGAGCAGTACTTC. Translating it yields CASSYDSGIARYEQYF.

About this clone: Additional DNA sequences in this sample encode the identical CDR3. This chain uses TRBV28 with TRBJ2-7, with D unclear. The CDR3 has 14 amino acids. The germline V gene encodes CDR1 MDHEN and CDR2 SYDVKM. V shed 1 base and J shed 2 bases, with 9 bases lying between them. The DNA for the CDR3 is TGTGCCAGCAGTTTATCCGCAGGAACCTACGAGCAGTACTTC. It yields the protein CASSLSAGTYEQYF.